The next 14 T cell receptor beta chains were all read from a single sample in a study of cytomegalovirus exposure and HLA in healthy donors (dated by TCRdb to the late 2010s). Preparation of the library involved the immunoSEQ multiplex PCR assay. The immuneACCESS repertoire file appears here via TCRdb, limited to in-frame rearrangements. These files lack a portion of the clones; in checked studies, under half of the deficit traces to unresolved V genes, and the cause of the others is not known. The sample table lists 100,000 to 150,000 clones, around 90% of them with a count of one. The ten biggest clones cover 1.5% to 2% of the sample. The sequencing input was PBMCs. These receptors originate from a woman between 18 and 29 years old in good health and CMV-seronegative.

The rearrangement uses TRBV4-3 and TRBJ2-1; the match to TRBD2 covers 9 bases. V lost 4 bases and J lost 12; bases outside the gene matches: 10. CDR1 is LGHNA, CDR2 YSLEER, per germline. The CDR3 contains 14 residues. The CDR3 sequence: CASSRRDGGRGQFF. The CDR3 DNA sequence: TGCGCCAGCAGCCGACGGGACGGCGGGAGGGGGCAGTTCTTC.

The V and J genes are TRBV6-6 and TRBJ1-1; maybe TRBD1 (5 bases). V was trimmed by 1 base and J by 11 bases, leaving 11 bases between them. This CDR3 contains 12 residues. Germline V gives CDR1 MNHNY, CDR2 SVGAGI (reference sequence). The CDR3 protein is CASSYWSGWAFF. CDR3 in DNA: TGTGCCAGCAGTTACTGGTCAGGGTGGGCTTTCTTT.

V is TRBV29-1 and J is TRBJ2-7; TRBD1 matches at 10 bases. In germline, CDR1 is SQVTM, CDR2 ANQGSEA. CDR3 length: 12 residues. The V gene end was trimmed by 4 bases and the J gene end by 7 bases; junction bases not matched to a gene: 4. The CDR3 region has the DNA TGCAGCGTTGGAGACAGGGGGCTTGAGCAGTACTTC. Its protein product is CSVGDRGLEQYF.

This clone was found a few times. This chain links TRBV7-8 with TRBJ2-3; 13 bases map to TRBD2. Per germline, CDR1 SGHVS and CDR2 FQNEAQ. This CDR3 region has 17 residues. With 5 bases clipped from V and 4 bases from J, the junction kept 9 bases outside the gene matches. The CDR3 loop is CASSPLRTSGSPDTQYF. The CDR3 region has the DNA TGTGCCAGCAGCCCACTAAGGACTAGCGGGAGCCCAGATACGCAGTATTTT. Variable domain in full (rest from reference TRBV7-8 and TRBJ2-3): GAGVSQSPRYKVAKRGQDVALRCDPISGHVSLFWYQQALGQGPEFLTYFQNEAQLDKSGLPSDRFFAERPEGSVSTLKIQRTQQEDSAVYLCASSPLRTSGSPDTQYFGPGTRLTVL.

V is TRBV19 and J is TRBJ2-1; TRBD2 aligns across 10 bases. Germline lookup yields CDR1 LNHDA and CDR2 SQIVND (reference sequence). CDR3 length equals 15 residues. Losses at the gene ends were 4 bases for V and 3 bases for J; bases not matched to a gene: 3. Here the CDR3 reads CASSTLAGDYNEQFF. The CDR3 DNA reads TGTGCCAGTAGTACCCTAGCGGGAGACTACAATGAGCAGTTCTTC.

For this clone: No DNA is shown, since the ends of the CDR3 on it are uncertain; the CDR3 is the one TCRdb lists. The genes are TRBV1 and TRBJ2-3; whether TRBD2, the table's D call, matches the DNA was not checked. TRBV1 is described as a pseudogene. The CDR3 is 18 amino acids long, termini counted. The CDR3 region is CTSSQGPGVGGGTDTQYF.

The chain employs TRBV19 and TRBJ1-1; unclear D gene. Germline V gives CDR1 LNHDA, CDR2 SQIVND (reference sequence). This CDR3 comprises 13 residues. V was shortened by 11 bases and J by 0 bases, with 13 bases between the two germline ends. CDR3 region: CARGRRMNTEAFF. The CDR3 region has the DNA TGTGCCCGGGGAAGACGGATGAACACTGAAGCTTTCTTT. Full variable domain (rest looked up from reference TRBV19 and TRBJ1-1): DGGITQSPKYLFRKEGQNVTLSCEQNLNHDAMYWYRQDPGQGLRLIYYSQIVNDFQKGDIAEGYSVSREKKESFPLTVTSAQKNPTAFYLCARGRRMNTEAFFGQGTRLTVV.

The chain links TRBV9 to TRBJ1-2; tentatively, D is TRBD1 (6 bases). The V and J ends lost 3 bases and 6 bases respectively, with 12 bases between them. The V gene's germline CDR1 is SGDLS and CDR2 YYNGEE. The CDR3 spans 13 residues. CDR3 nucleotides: TGTGCCAGCAGCGCCAGGGGAGGGAATGGCTACACCTTC. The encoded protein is CASSARGGNGYTF.

In DNA form, the CDR3 reads TGCGCCAGCAGTCTTCAGGTGGGGCCCTACGAGCAGTACTTC. Protein: CASSLQVGPYEQYF. V gene TRBV4-3 combines with J gene TRBJ2-7, with D perhaps TRBD1 (5 bases). Germline lookup yields CDR1 LGHNA and CDR2 YSLEER. The CDR3 is 14 residues long. Trimming stripped 6 bases from V and 2 bases from J, with 14 bases between.

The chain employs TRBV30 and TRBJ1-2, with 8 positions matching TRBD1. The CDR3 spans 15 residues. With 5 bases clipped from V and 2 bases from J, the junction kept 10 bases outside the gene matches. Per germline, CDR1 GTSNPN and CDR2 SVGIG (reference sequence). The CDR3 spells CAWQPPTGGNYGYTF. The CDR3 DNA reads TGTGCCTGGCAACCTCCAACAGGGGGGAACTATGGCTACACCTTC.

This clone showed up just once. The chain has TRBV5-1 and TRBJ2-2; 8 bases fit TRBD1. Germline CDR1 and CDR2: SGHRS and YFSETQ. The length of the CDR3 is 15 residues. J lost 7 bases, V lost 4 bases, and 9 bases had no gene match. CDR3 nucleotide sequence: TGCGCCAGCAGCCCAGGGACAGGAGGTAACGGGGAGCTGTTTTTT. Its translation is CASSPGTGGNGELFF.

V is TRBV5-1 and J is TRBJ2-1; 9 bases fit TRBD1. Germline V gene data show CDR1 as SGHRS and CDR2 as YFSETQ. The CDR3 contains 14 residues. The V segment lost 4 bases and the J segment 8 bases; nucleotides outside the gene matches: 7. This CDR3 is CASSPGQGNYEQFF. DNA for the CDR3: TGCGCCAGCAGCCCGGGACAGGGTAACTATGAGCAGTTCTTC.

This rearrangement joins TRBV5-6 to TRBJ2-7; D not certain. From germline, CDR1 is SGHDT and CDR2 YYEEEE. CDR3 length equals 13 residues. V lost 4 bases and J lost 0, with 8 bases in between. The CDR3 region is CASSPLGSYEQYF. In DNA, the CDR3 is TGTGCCAGCAGCCCCCTAGGCTCCTACGAGCAGTACTTC.

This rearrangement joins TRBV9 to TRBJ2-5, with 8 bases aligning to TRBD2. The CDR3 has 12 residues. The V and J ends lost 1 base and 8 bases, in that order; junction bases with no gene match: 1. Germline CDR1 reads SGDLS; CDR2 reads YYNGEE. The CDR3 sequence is CASSVSGGTQYF. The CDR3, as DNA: TGTGCCAGCAGCGTAAGCGGGGGTACCCAGTACTTC.